The 27 T cell receptor beta chains listed next were all sequenced from one sample in a study of blood T cell repertoires in COVID-19. Assay used: immunoSEQ multiplex PCR; TCRdb lists only in-frame clones, some missing. This repertoire shows some 14,000 clones, approximately 80% found once; its top ten account for roughly 15%. Sequenced input: peripheral blood. The receptors derive from a human donor in a cohort sampled during active COVID-19.

The chain carries TRBV7-2 and TRBJ1-3; TRBD1 matches at 7 bases. The ends lost 2 bases at V and 1 base at J; junction bases unmatched: 5. Germline lookup yields CDR1 SGHTA and CDR2 FQGNSA. The CDR3 has 16 residues. The CDR3 DNA reads TGTGCCAGCAGCTTAACCCGGGACAGTTCTGGAAACACCATATATTTT. It translates to CASSLTRDSSGNTIYF.

This clone showed up just a few times. The gene calls are TRBV4-3 and TRBJ2-5, with 7 bases lining up with TRBD1. The germline V gene has CDR1 LGHNA and CDR2 YSLEER. The V segment lost 4 bases and the J segment 5 bases; nucleotides outside the gene matches: 7. The CDR3 has 14 amino acids. The CDR3 reads CASSLLGGGETQYF. CDR3 DNA sequence: TGCGCCAGCAGCCTCCTAGGGGGCGGGGAGACCCAGTACTTC.

This clone was recorded only once. The chain uses TRBV7-2 and TRBJ2-7; 10 bases fit TRBD1. The V and J ends lost 3 bases and 4 bases, in that order; junction bases with no gene match: 6. There are 15 residues in the CDR3. The germline CDR1 and CDR2 sequences are SGHTA and FQGNSA. The CDR3 bases are TGTGCCAGCAGCTTTGGGGGGGGACAGGGGTACGAGCAGTACTTC. It encodes CASSFGGGQGYEQYF.

This clone was seen a single time. The chain employs TRBV29-1 and TRBJ2-5; 8 nucleotides align to TRBD2. CDR3 length equals 15 residues. The germline CDR1 and CDR2 sequences are SQVTM and ANQGSEA. Trimming at V came to 7 bases and at J to 2 bases, leaving 12 bases not matched to a gene. CDR3: CSGGVSGTEQETQYF. CDR3 DNA sequence: TGCAGCGGCGGGGTTAGCGGGACCGAACAAGAGACCCAGTACTTC.

The CDR3 DNA sequence: TGTGCCAGCAGCCAAGAGGACGCGGGAGGGACCTACGAGCAGTACTTC. Amino acids: CASSQEDAGGTYEQYF. The rearrangement links TRBV3-1 (or the pseudogene TRBV3-2) to TRBJ2-7; 9 nucleotides line up with TRBD2. The CDR3 length is 16 residues. V trimming: 0 bases; J trimming: 2 bases; junction bases outside the gene matches: 5. Germline CDR1 LGHDT, CDR2 YNNKEL (reference sequence).

The chain links TRBV6-2 or TRBV6-3 to TRBJ1-3; possible D gene TRBD1, 6 bases. The V end lost 0 bases, the J end lost 0 bases, and 9 bases lay between the germline ends. Germline-derived CDR1 and CDR2 are MNHEY and SVGEGT. The CDR3 runs to 16 residues. This chain's CDR3 is CASSYSGQSSGNTIYF. As DNA, the CDR3 is TGTGCCAGCAGTTACTCAGGACAGAGCTCTGGAAACACCATATATTTT.

The chain combines TRBV2 with TRBJ1-6; TRBD1 is a possible D gene (5 bases). CDR1 is SNHLY, CDR2 FYNNEI, per germline. Trimming took off 4 bases at V and 8 bases at J, with 12 bases between the two ends. This CDR3 spans 14 amino acids. As DNA, the CDR3 is TGTGCCAGCAGTGGGGGCGGGGTGGATTCACCCCTCCACTTT. Its translation is CASSGGGVDSPLHF. Complete variable domain (other parts from reference TRBV2 and TRBJ1-6): EPEVTQTPSHQVTQMGQEVILRCVPISNHLYFYWYRQILGQKVEFLVSFYNNEISEKSEIFDDQFSVERPDGSNFTLKIRSTKLEDSAMYFCASSGGGVDSPLHFGNGTRLTVT.

The chain uses TRBV30 and TRBJ1-2; D is possibly TRBD1 (5 bases). Trimming took 0 bases from V and 3 from J, leaving 14 bases between them. CDR1 and CDR2 (germline): GTSNPN, SVGIG (reference sequence). The CDR3 has 15 residues. In nucleotides, the CDR3 is TGTGCCTGGAGTGTACGTATCAGGGAATACTATGGCTACACCTTC. Translating gives CAWSVRIREYYGYTF.

This clone is deemed medium-sized. The J gene is TRBJ1-1, the V gene TRBV6-4; D is unresolved. The V end lost 6 bases, the J end lost 6 bases, and 17 bases lay between the germline ends. The CDR3 covers 14 residues. Per germline, CDR1 MRHNA and CDR2 SNTAGT. The CDR3 DNA follows: TGTGCCAGCAGACCCGAACCGCGAGGCCCTGAAGCTTTCTTT. Translating gives CASRPEPRGPEAFF.

The chain recombines TRBV9 with TRBJ2-7, with TRBD1 as a possible D gene (6 bases). CDR3 length equals 14 residues. V gave up 4 bases and J gave up 0 bases, with 11 bases separating them. CDR1 and CDR2 (germline): SGDLS, YYNGEE. The CDR3 region has the DNA TGTGCCAGCAGCCCCTCGACAGGCTCCTACGAGCAGTACTTC. It is translated as CASSPSTGSYEQYF.

The V and J genes are TRBV9 and TRBJ2-2, with TRBD1 as a possible D gene (7 bases). The V and J ends lost 4 bases and 4 bases respectively, with 14 bases between them. The germline gives CDR1 SGDLS, CDR2 YYNGEE. The CDR3 is 15 amino acids. CDR3 sequence: CASSPSGGGTGELFF. In nucleotides, the CDR3 is TGTGCCAGCAGCCCCTCAGGGGGAGGCACCGGGGAGCTGTTTTTT.

This chain connects TRBV19 to TRBJ2-1; the D gene is possibly TRBD1 (5 bases). The V and J ends lost 1 base and 6 bases respectively, with 13 bases between them. Germline lookup yields CDR1 LNHDA and CDR2 SQIVND (reference sequence). CDR3 length: 15 residues. DNA for the CDR3: TGTGCCAGTAGTATAGCCCAACCAGGGTCCAATGAGCAGTTCTTC. Translation gives CASSIAQPGSNEQFF.

This chain links TRBV27 with TRBJ2-2; 13 nucleotides match TRBD2. The CDR3 is 17 amino acids. V lost 7 bases and J lost 4; bases outside the gene matches: 9. Germline V gene data show CDR1 as MNHEY and CDR2 as SMNVEV (reference sequence). The DNA of the CDR3 is TGTGCCAGCAAACCTCGACTAGCGGGGGGAGGCACCGGGGAGCTGTTTTTT. Translating gives CASKPRLAGGGTGELFF.

The genes are TRBV9 and TRBJ1-6; weak D call: TRBD1 (5 bases). V was cut by 3 bases and J by 6 bases, with 10 bases left in between. The CDR3 covers 14 residues. From germline, CDR1 is SGDLS and CDR2 YYNGEE. This CDR3 is CASSAGLSNSPLHF. In DNA form, the CDR3 reads TGTGCCAGCAGCGCGGGACTCAGTAATTCACCCCTCCACTTT.

This clone has just a few counts. The chain combines TRBV19 with TRBJ2-4, with a possible D match to TRBD1 (6 bases). The V end lost 5 bases, the J end lost 0 bases, and 11 bases lay between the germline ends. This CDR3 has 15 residues. In germline, CDR1 is LNHDA, CDR2 SQIVND (reference sequence). The CDR3 sequence is CASSRQAGAKNIQYF. The CDR3 DNA sequence: TGTGCCAGTAGTCGACAGGCGGGAGCCAAAAACATTCAGTACTTC.

This sequence joins TRBV19 and TRBJ2-3; 9 bases match TRBD2. Germline V CDR1 and CDR2: LNHDA, SQIVND (reference sequence). V gave up 1 base and J gave up 2 bases; unmatched junction bases: 4. The CDR3 totals 16 residues. The CDR3 sequence is CASSIVLAGPTDTQYF. The CDR3 bases are TGTGCCAGTAGTATAGTCCTAGCGGGGCCCACAGATACGCAGTATTTT.

V is TRBV6-6 and J is TRBJ2-2; no definite D call. Germline V CDR1 and CDR2: MNHNY, SVGAGI (reference sequence). The V gene lost 2 bases and the J gene lost 6 bases, with 7 bases spanning the gap. The length of the CDR3 is 13 residues. The DNA of the CDR3 is TGTGCCAGCAGTTACCGTACTTCCGGGGAGCTGTTTTTT. This codes for CASSYRTSGELFF.

The chain employs TRBV15 and TRBJ2-7; possibly TRBD2 for D (7 bases). The V end lost 1 base, the J end lost 4 bases, and 17 bases lay between the germline ends. Germline V gene sequence: CDR1 LNHNV, CDR2 YYDKDF (reference sequence). This CDR3 is 16 amino acids long. The DNA for the CDR3 is TGTGCCACCAGCAGAGGAGTGGGGGGGCCTCCATACGAGCAGTACTTC. The encoded protein is CATSRGVGGPPYEQYF. Looking up the rest from reference TRBV15 and TRBJ2-7 gives the full variable domain: DAMVIQNPRYQVTQFGKPVTLSCSQTLNHNVMYWYQQKSSQAPKLLFHYYDKDFNNEADTPDNFQSRRPNTSFCFLDIRSPGLGDTAMYLCATSRGVGGPPYEQYFGPGTRLTVT.

V gene TRBV9 combines with J gene TRBJ2-3; 7 nucleotides match TRBD1. The V gene's germline CDR1 is SGDLS and CDR2 YYNGEE. This CDR3 is built from 15 residues. V lost 1 base, J lost 0 bases, and 2 bases stayed unmatched. CDR3 nucleotides: TGTGCCAGCAGCGTATACAGGGGAAGCACAGATACGCAGTATTTT. Amino acid sequence: CASSVYRGSTDTQYF.

The chain couples TRBV19 to TRBJ1-4; the match to TRBD1 covers 7 bases. The CDR3 totals 15 residues. V shed 5 bases and J 5 bases; nucleotides not matched to a gene: 8. Per the germline V gene, CDR1 is LNHDA and CDR2 is SQIVND (reference sequence). The CDR3 protein is CASSPPGQRNEKLFF. For the CDR3, the DNA is TGTGCCAGTAGTCCACCGGGACAGAGGAATGAAAAACTGTTTTTT.

V is TRBV2 and J is TRBJ1-6; D is uncertain. This CDR3 contains 14 residues. Trimming took 6 bases from V and 4 from J, leaving 10 bases between them. Per the germline V gene, CDR1 is SNHLY and CDR2 is FYNNEI. Here the CDR3 reads CASSGFTYNSPLHF. The CDR3 nucleotides are TGTGCCAGCAGCGGGTTTACTTATAATTCACCCCTCCACTTT.

V and J are TRBV24-1 and TRBJ2-7; 7 nucleotides agree with TRBD1. The V gene's germline CDR1 is KGHDR and CDR2 SFDVKD. After removal of 7 bases from V and 7 bases from J, the junction contained 12 bases not matched to a gene. The CDR3 totals 14 residues. CDR3 coding DNA: TGTGCCACCAGGCCGACAGGGTCTTCTGGAGAGCAGTACTTC. Its protein is CATRPTGSSGEQYF.

This chain links TRBV7-2 with TRBJ1-5; weak D call: TRBD1 (5 bases). Germline CDR1 SGHTA, CDR2 FQGNSA. This CDR3 comprises 16 residues. V lost 3 bases and J 0 bases, leaving 12 bases between the germline ends. CDR3 residues: CASSLGRGVSNQPQHF. The CDR3 DNA reads TGTGCCAGCAGCTTGGGGAGGGGAGTTAGCAATCAGCCCCAGCATTTT. The variable domain in full, completed from reference TRBV7-2 and TRBJ1-5, reads GAGVSQSPSNKVTEKGKDVELRCDPISGHTALYWYRQSLGQGLEFLIYFQGNSAPDKSGLPSDRFSAERTGGSVSTLTIQRTQQEDSAVYLCASSLGRGVSNQPQHFGDGTRLSIL.

The chain couples TRBV6-5 to TRBJ1-2; D is uncertain. Trimming cost V 0 bases and J 4 bases, with 12 bases left between them. CDR3 length equals 15 residues. From germline, CDR1 is MNHEY and CDR2 SVGAGI. The CDR3 sequence: CASSYSGRSIYGYTF. The CDR3 DNA is TGTGCCAGCAGTTACTCGGGCAGAAGTATCTATGGCTACACCTTC.

The V gene is TRBV9, the J gene TRBJ2-7; D uncertain. The germline V gene encodes CDR1 SGDLS and CDR2 YYNGEE. V lost 0 bases, J lost 2 bases, and 9 bases lay in between. This CDR3 has 14 residues. The chain's CDR3 is CASSVAGGPYEQYF. In DNA form, the CDR3 reads TGTGCCAGCAGCGTAGCGGGTGGTCCCTACGAGCAGTACTTC.

V usage is TRBV7-2 and J usage is TRBJ1-2; the match to TRBD1 covers 7 bases. The CDR3 runs to 13 residues. Germline CDR1 and CDR2: SGHTA and FQGNSA. Trimming at V came to 5 bases and at J to 6 bases, leaving 6 bases not matched to a gene. In nucleotides, the CDR3 is TGTGCCAGCAGCCCACCCGGGACAGATGGCTACACCTTC. Translated: CASSPPGTDGYTF.

This CDR3 reads CSAPLGGSYTF. DNA for the CDR3: TGCAGTGCCCCACTCGGGGGAAGCTACACCTTC. V is TRBV20-1 and J is TRBJ1-2; D may be TRBD1 (5 bases). The V gene's germline CDR1 is DFQATT and CDR2 SNEGSKA (reference sequence). Deletions cut 6 bases from V and 9 bases from J, with 14 bases between. The CDR3 runs 11 residues.